In its sample, the clone carrying this TCR beta chain was seen a few times. The record originates from a study of T-cell memory formation after mild COVID-19. MiXCR, run by TCRdb on the 5' RACE reads, gives a single entry per CDR3 protein. Among under 250,000 distinct CDR3 sequences listed, over 9.5% were seen once. The TCR sequence derives from a man aged 18 to 30 who had mild COVID-19 (a few samples of this study predate the infection). Cell type and time point are not known. Sequenced: PBMCs or a T cell subset sorted from them (not recorded which).

The CDR3 sequence is CASRPRTVATNEKLFF. As DNA, the CDR3 is TGTGCCAGCAGGCCAAGGACAGTCGCAACTAATGAAAAACTGTTTTTT. V is TRBV6-5 and J is TRBJ1-4, with D tentatively TRBD1 (6 bases). V lost 6 bases, J lost 0 bases, and 14 bases lay in between. This CDR3 is 16 amino acids long. Germline V gene data show CDR1 as MNHEY and CDR2 as SVGAGI.